The 27 T cell receptor beta chains below all came from one sample that was sequenced in a study of blood T cell repertoires in COVID-19. Here immunoSEQ multiplex PCR was the method, and the copy in TCRdb shows in-frame clones only, minus some. The sample gives 150,000 to 200,000 clones, around 79% of which show up once; around 24% is in the top ten. The source material was peripheral blood. Receptors originate from a woman in her 70s with acute or convalescent COVID-19.

In nucleotides, the CDR3 is TGTGCCAGCAGTGAAGGCCAGGGGTCCTACGAGCAGTACTTC. Translating it yields CASSEGQGSYEQYF. The genes are TRBV2 and TRBJ2-7; possible D gene TRBD1, 6 bases. The CDR3 loop spans 14 amino acids. CDR1 SNHLY and CDR2 FYNNEI come from the germline V gene. Trimming cost V 1 base and J 1 base, with 8 bases left between them.

The rearrangement links TRBV10-1 to TRBJ2-5; TRBD2 matches 10 bases. The germline V gene has CDR1 WNHNN and CDR2 SYGVQD (reference sequence). J lost 5 bases, V lost 4 bases, and 13 bases had no gene match. This CDR3 comprises 17 residues. The CDR3 protein is CASSGQTSGSLRETQYF. The CDR3 bases are TGCGCCAGCAGTGGCCAGACTAGCGGGTCACTGAGGGAGACCCAGTACTTC.

This clone is a singleton in its sample. The CDR3 DNA is TGTGCCACCAGTGAGCGGTGGCTCGGGGAGCAGTACTTC. It encodes CATSERWLGEQYF. The rearrangement uses TRBV24-1 and TRBJ2-7; D unclear. There are 13 residues in the CDR3. Germline lookup yields CDR1 KGHDR and CDR2 SFDVKD. V dropped 4 bases and J dropped 7 bases, with 13 bases sitting between them.

This sequence joins TRBV5-1 and TRBJ1-1; D call uncertain. CDR1 and CDR2 from the germline V gene are SGHRS and YFSETQ. Trimming removed 1 base at V and 1 base at J, with 11 bases between. This CDR3 contains 15 residues. The CDR3, as DNA: TGCGCCAGCAGCTTGAGGAGTACCCAGAACACTGAAGCTTTCTTT. This translates into CASSLRSTQNTEAFF.

The chain combines TRBV29-1 with TRBJ1-2; D not resolved. The CDR3 extends over 17 amino acids. CDR1 is SQVTM and CDR2 is ANQGSEA in the germline V gene. V was cut by 0 bases and J by 0 bases, with 17 bases left in between. The CDR3 bases are TGCAGCGTTGAAGAACTTTCGGCGGTCTCAACTAACTATGGCTACACCTTC. Translation gives CSVEELSAVSTNYGYTF.

In regard to this clone: Other DNA sequences from this sample encode an identical CDR3 as well. This chain joins TRBV5-6 and TRBJ2-1, with 11 bases that match TRBD2. The CDR3 loop spans 15 amino acids. The V segment lost 2 bases and the J segment 4 bases; nucleotides outside the gene matches: 2. Per germline, CDR1 SGHDT and CDR2 YYEEEE. This chain's CDR3 is CASSLGTSGYNEQFF. The CDR3, as DNA: TGTGCCAGCAGCTTAGGGACTAGCGGATACAATGAGCAGTTCTTC.

The chain carries TRBV20-1 and TRBJ2-7; a weak D match, TRBD2 (5 bases). The germline CDR1 and CDR2 sequences are DFQATT and SNEGSKA (reference sequence). The V and J ends lost 3 bases and 6 bases respectively, with 12 bases between them. The CDR3 covers 12 residues. DNA for the CDR3: TGCAGTGCTAGTCGGGGTGGTGGCGAGCAGTACTTC. It translates to CSASRGGGEQYF.

The CDR3 nucleotides are TGTGCCAGCAAGAGAAGGGGGACAGGGGCCTACGAGCAGTACTTC. Protein sequence: CASKRRGTGAYEQYF. The V call is TRBV25-1, the J call TRBJ2-7, with TRBD1 identical over 10 bases. V was clipped by 7 bases and J by 2 bases; unmatched bases: 8. The germline V gene has CDR1 MGHDK and CDR2 SYGVNS. This CDR3 spans 15 amino acids.

J is TRBJ2-2 and V is TRBV7-8, with 12 nucleotides matching TRBD2. The V gene's germline CDR1 is SGHVS and CDR2 FQNEAQ. V shed 5 bases and J 5 bases; nucleotides not matched to a gene: 3. CDR3 length: 15 amino acids. CDR3 protein: CASSRGTSGTGELFF. As DNA, the CDR3 is TGTGCCAGCAGCAGAGGGACTAGCGGGACCGGGGAGCTGTTTTTT.

This clone was counted at least ten times. The genes are TRBV11-3 and TRBJ2-1; the D gene is possibly TRBD1 (5 bases). There are 12 residues in the CDR3. Trimming removed 5 bases at V and 10 bases at J, with 12 bases between. Germline CDR1 SGHNT, CDR2 YENEEA. The CDR3 spells CASSPSGAEQFF. The CDR3 bases are TGTGCCAGCAGCCCCAGTGGGGCCGAGCAGTTCTTC.

The V gene is TRBV7-9, the J gene TRBJ2-5, with 11 bases that match TRBD2. This CDR3 region has 12 residues. Trimming took 5 bases from V and 10 from J; bases not matched to a gene: 3. Germline loops: CDR1 SEHNR, CDR2 FQNEAQ (reference sequence). CDR3 sequence reads: CASSVTSGIQYF. CDR3 bases: TGTGCCAGCAGCGTGACTAGCGGGATCCAGTACTTC.

This chain joins TRBV12-3 or TRBV12-4 and TRBJ2-7; D might be TRBD2 (5 bases). The V end was cut by 6 bases, the J end by 5 bases, with 14 bases between. The CDR3 is made up of 13 amino acids. CDR3 loop: CASSLTEGHEQYF. The CDR3 DNA is TGTGCCAGCAGCCTCACCGAGGGTCACGAGCAGTACTTC.

This sequence joins TRBV30 and TRBJ1-4; maybe TRBD1 (6 bases). The CDR3 is 15 residues long. The V and J ends lost 0 bases and 9 bases respectively, with 17 bases between them. CDR1 and CDR2 from the germline V gene are GTSNPN and SVGIG (reference sequence). The CDR3 DNA follows: TGTGCCTGGAGTGTACAGGGAGGGGTAAATCAAAAACTGTTTTTT. It codes for CAWSVQGGVNQKLFF.

V and J are TRBV19 and TRBJ1-4; 7 bases fit TRBD1. The trim removed 8 bases at V and 4 bases at J, leaving 7 bases unmatched. Germline V gene lookup returns CDR1 LNHDA and CDR2 SQIVND (reference sequence). The CDR3 extends over 14 amino acids. The CDR3 region has the DNA TGTGCCAGTTCCGACAGGGAGAGTAATGAAAAACTGTTTTTT. Protein sequence: CASSDRESNEKLFF.

There are a few counts of this clone. The gene calls are TRBV19 and TRBJ2-7; TRBD2 aligns across 14 bases. With 6 bases clipped from V and 13 bases from J, the junction kept 8 bases outside the gene matches. The CDR3 is made up of 13 amino acids. Germline values: CDR1 LNHDA, CDR2 SQIVND (reference sequence). CDR3 sequence (DNA): TGTGCCAGTAGGACCGGGACTAGCGGGAGAGTATACTTC. Its protein is CASRTGTSGRVYF.

V and J are TRBV5-1 and TRBJ1-3; a possible D gene is TRBD1 (6 bases). This CDR3 is 14 amino acids long. V was clipped by 4 bases and J by 1 base, with 9 bases between them. Germline lookup yields CDR1 SGHRS and CDR2 YFSETQ. This CDR3 reads CASSITGSGNTIYF. CDR3 DNA: TGCGCCAGCAGCATTACAGGGTCTGGAAACACCATATATTTT.

J is TRBJ2-1 and V is TRBV5-1; no firm D call. The CDR3 is made up of 13 amino acids. Germline CDR1 reads SGHRS; CDR2 reads YFSETQ. V was shortened by 4 bases and J by 6 bases, with 11 bases between the two germline ends. In DNA, the CDR3 is TGCGCCAGCAGCAGAACTTTATCCAATGAGCAGTTCTTC. It is translated as CASSRTLSNEQFF.

The V call is TRBV9, the J call TRBJ2-5; perhaps TRBD1 as D (6 bases). This CDR3 has 15 amino acids. V lost 4 bases and J lost 3, with 16 bases in between. In germline, CDR1 is SGDLS, CDR2 YYNGEE. Here the CDR3 DNA reads TGTGCCAGCAGCCAGATCAGGGGACCCGAAGAGACCCAGTACTTC. Residues: CASSQIRGPEETQYF.

The chain employs TRBV20-1 and TRBJ2-1; 10 nucleotides line up with TRBD2. The germline V gene encodes CDR1 DFQATT and CDR2 SNEGSKA (reference sequence). The CDR3 covers 16 residues. With V trimmed by 3 bases and J by 6 bases, 11 bases remained unmatched. The CDR3 DNA sequence: TGCAGTGCTAGTCGCGCTCCGGGACTAGCGACCAATGAGCAGTTCTTC. This encodes CSASRAPGLATNEQFF.

This clone was picked up one time. This sequence joins TRBV24-1 and TRBJ2-1; D possibly corresponds to TRBD2 (6 bases). This CDR3 spans 16 amino acids. The V end lost 0 bases, the J end lost 6 bases, and 14 bases lay between the germline ends. Germline loops: CDR1 KGHDR, CDR2 SFDVKD. In nucleotides, the CDR3 is TGTGCCACCAGTGATTTGCGGAGCCGACTAGTCAATGAGCAGTTCTTC. This codes for CATSDLRSRLVNEQFF.

This clone showed up just a few times. The J gene is TRBJ1-2, the V gene TRBV19, with D possibly TRBD1 on 6 matching bases. Germline lookup yields CDR1 LNHDA and CDR2 SQIVND (reference sequence). With 6 bases removed from V and 2 bases from J, the gap between germline ends came to 16 bases. The CDR3 contains 15 residues. CDR3 nucleotide sequence: TGTGCCAGTAGATCCAATCGGGGGGCCAACTATGGCTACACCTTC. Its translation: CASRSNRGANYGYTF.

The chain combines TRBV5-1 with TRBJ2-1; D is unclear. The CDR3 is made up of 12 amino acids. CDR1 SGHRS and CDR2 YFSETQ come from the germline V gene. The V and J ends lost 0 bases and 7 bases respectively, with 5 bases between them. The CDR3 spells CASSLGLNEQFF. CDR3 coding DNA: TGCGCCAGCAGCTTGGGACTTAATGAGCAGTTCTTC.

The V and J genes are TRBV11-1 and TRBJ2-1; no firm D call. The CDR3 has 11 amino acids. CDR1 is SGHAT and CDR2 is FQDESV in the germline V gene (reference sequence). Trimming removed 7 bases at V and 6 bases at J, with 7 bases between. The CDR3 sequence: CASTSVNEQFF. In DNA, the CDR3 is TGTGCCAGCACCTCTGTCAATGAGCAGTTCTTC.

There are a few counts of this clone. This chain uses TRBV6-5 with TRBJ2-2; the D gene is possibly TRBD1 (5 bases). Germline CDR1 reads MNHEY; CDR2 reads SVGAGI. The length of the CDR3 is 15 residues. Deletions cut 10 bases from V and 0 bases from J, with 15 bases between. The chain's CDR3 is CAMRKTGTNTGELFF. Here the CDR3 DNA reads TGTGCCATGAGGAAAACAGGAACGAACACCGGGGAGCTGTTTTTT.

This clone showed up just once. The chain links TRBV2 to TRBJ1-5; D is uncertain. Trimming removed 10 bases from V and 2 bases from J, with 12 bases in between. Germline-derived CDR1 and CDR2 are SNHLY and FYNNEI. This CDR3 comprises 13 residues. The CDR3 coding sequence is TGTGCCACCGGACGGGATGGCAATCAGCCCCAGCATTTT. This sequence encodes CATGRDGNQPQHF.

The rearrangement links TRBV5-1 to TRBJ2-3; perhaps TRBD2 as D (6 bases). Germline V gives CDR1 SGHRS, CDR2 YFSETQ. The CDR3 sequence is 14 residues long. V was clipped by 4 bases and J by 2 bases, with 11 bases between them. The CDR3 region has the DNA TGCGCCAGCAGCGAGGCGGGGAACACAGATACGCAGTATTTT. Encoded protein: CASSEAGNTDTQYF.

In this sample, this clone is medium-sized. The chain recombines TRBV7-3 with TRBJ2-1; maybe TRBD1 (6 bases). Per germline, CDR1 SGHTA and CDR2 FQGTGA. Trimming pared 1 base from V and 14 bases from J, leaving 15 bases between. There are 13 residues in the CDR3. This CDR3 is CASSLILGDIKFF. CDR3 coding DNA: TGTGCCAGCAGCTTAATTTTAGGGGACATTAAGTTCTTC.